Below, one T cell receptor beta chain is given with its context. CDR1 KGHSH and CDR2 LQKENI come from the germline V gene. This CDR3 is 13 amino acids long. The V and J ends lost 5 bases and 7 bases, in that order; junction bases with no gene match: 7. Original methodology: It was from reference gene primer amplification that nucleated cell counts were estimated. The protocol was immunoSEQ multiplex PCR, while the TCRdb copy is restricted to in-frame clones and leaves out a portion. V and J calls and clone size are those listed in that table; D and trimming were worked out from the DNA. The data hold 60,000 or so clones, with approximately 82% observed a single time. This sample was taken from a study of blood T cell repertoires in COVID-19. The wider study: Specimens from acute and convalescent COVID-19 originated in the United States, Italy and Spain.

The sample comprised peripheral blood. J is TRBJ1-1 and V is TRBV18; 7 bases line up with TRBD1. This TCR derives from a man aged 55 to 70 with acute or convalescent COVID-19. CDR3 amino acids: CASSSGQGGEAFF. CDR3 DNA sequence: TGTGCCAGCTCATCGGGGCAGGGGGGTGAAGCTTTCTTT.